The clone carrying this T cell receptor beta chain was seen only once. The CDR3 is 16 amino acids. Germline trimming cut 6 bases from V and 0 bases from J; bases unmatched to any gene: 4. Germline loops: CDR1 MDHEN, CDR2 SYDVKM. The data belong to a study of cytomegalovirus exposure and HLA in healthy donors. A multiplex PCR was run with 60 Vbeta primers and 13 Jbeta primers. In the study's own analysis: The count from a later analysis was some 83 million unique TCR beta chains, some 11 million of them shared. Some clones are missing from TCRdb's copy, which holds only in-frame ones; the method was immunoSEQ multiplex PCR. That table gives V, J and clone size, and the DNA gave D and trimming. The sample includes 90,000 to 110,000 clones, 73% of them seen just once.

This chain connects TRBV28 to TRBJ2-4; 11 bases line up with TRBD2. The TCR sequence derives from a man between 40 and 49 years old in good health and CMV-seronegative. Sequenced: PBMCs. DNA for the CDR3: TGTGCCAGCAGGTTAGCGGGGGGGCAAGCCAAAAACATTCAGTACTTC. It translates to CASRLAGGQAKNIQYF.